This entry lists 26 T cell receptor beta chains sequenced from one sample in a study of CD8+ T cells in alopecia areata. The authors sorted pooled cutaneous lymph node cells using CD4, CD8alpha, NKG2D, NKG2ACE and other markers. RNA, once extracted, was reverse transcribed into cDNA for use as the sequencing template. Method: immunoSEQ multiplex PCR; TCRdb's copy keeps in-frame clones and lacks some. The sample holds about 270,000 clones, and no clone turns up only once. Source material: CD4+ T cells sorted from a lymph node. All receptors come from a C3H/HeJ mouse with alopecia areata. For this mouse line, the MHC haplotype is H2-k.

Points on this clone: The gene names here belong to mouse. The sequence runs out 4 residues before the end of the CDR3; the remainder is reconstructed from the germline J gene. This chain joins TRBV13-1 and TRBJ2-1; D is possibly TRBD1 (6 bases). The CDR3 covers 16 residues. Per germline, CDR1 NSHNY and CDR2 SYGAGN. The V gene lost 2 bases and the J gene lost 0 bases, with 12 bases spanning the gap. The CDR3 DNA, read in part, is TGTGCCAGCAGTGACCCGGACAGAAATAACTATGCT. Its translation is CASSDPDRNNYA. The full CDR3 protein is CASSDPDRNNYAEQFF.

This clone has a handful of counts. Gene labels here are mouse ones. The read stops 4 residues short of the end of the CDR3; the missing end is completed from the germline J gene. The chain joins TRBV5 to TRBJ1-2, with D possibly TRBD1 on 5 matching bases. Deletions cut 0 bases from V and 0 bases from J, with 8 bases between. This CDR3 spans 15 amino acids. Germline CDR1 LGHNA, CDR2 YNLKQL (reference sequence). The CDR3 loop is CASSQEGGSNSDYTF. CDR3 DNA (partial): TGTGCCAGCAGCCAAGAGGGGGGGTCAAACTCC.

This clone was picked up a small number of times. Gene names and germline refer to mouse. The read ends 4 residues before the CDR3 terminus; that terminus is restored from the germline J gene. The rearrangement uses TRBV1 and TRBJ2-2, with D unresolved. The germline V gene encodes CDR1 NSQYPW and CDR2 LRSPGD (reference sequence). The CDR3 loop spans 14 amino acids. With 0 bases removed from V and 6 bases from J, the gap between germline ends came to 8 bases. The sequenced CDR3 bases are TGCACCTGCAGTGCAGATCGAGGGTCCGGG. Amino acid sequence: CTCSADRGSG. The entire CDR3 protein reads CTCSADRGSGQLYF.

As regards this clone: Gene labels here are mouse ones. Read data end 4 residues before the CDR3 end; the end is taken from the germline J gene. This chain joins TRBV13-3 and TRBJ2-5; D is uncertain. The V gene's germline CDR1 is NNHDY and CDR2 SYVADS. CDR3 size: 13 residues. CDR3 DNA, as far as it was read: TGTGCCAGCAGTGATGACAGAAAAGAC. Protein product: CASSDDRKD. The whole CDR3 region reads CASSDDRKDTQYF.

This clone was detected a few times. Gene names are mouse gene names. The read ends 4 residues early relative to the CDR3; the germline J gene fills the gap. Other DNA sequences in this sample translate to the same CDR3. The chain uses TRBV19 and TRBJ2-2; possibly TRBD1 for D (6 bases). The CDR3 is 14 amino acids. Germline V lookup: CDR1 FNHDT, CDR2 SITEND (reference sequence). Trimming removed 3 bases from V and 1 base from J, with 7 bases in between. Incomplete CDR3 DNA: TGTGCCAGCAGTAGGGACAAAAACACCGGG. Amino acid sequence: CASSRDKNTG. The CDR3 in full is CASSRDKNTGQLYF.

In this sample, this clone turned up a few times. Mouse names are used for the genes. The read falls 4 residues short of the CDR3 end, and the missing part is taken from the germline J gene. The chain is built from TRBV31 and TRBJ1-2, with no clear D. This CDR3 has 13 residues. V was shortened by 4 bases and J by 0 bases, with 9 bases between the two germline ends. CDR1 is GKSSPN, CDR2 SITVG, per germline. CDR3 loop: CAWNQHANSDYTF. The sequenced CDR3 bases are TGTGCCTGGAACCAGCATGCAAACTCC.

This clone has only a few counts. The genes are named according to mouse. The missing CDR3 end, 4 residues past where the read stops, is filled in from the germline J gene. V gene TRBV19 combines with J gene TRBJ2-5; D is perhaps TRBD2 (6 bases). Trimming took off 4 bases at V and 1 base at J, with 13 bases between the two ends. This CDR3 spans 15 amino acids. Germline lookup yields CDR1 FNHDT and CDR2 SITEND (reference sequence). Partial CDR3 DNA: TGTGCCAGCAGTCCCCTACTGGGAGACCAAGAC. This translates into CASSPLLGDQD. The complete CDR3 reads CASSPLLGDQDTQYF. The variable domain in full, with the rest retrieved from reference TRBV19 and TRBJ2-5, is GGIITQTPKFLIGQEGQKLTLKCQQNFNHDTMYWYRQDSGKGLRLIYYSITENDLQKGDLSEGYDASREKKSSFSLTVTSAQKNEMAVFLCASSPLLGDQDTQYFGPGTRLLVL.

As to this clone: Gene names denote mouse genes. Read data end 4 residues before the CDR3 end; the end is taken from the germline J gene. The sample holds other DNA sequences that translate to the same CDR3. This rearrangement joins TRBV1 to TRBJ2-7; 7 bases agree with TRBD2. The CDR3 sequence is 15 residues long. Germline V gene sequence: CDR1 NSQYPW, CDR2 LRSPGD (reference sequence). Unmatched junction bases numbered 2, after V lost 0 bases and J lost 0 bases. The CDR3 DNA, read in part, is TGCACCTGCAGTGCAGACTGGGGGAGCTCCTAT. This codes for CTCSADWGSSY. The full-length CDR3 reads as CTCSADWGSSYEQYF.

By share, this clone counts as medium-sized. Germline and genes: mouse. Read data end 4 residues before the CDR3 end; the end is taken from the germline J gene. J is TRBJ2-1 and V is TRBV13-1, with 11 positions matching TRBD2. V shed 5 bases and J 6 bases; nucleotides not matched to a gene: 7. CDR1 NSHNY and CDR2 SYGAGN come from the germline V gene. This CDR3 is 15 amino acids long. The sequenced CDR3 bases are TGTGCCAGCAGGCCCACTGGGGGGGCGCGTGCT. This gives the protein CASRPTGGARA. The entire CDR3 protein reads CASRPTGGARAEQFF.

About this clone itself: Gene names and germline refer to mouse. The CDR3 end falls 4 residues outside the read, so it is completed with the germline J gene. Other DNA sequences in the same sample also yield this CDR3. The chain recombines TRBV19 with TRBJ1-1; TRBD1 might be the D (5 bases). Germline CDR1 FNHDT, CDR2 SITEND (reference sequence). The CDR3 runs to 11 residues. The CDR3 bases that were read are TGTGCCAGCAGTCGTCAGGGA. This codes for CASSRQG. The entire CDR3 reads CASSRQGEVFF. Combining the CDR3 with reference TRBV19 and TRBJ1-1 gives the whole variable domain GGIITQTPKFLIGQEGQKLTLKCQQNFNHDTMYWYRQDSGKGLRLIYYSITENDLQKGDLSEGYDASREKKSSFSLTVTSAQKNEMAVFLCASSRQGEVFFGKGTRLTVV.

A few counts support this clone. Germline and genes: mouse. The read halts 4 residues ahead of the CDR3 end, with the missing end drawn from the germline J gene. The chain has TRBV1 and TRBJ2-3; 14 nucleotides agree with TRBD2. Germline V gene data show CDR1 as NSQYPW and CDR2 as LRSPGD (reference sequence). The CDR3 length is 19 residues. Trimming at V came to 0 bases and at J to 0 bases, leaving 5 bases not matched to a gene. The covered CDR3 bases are TGCACCTGCAGTGCAGAGGGACTGGGGGGGCCTCTTAGTGCAGAA. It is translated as CTCSAEGLGGPLSAE. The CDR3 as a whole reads CTCSAEGLGGPLSAETLYF.

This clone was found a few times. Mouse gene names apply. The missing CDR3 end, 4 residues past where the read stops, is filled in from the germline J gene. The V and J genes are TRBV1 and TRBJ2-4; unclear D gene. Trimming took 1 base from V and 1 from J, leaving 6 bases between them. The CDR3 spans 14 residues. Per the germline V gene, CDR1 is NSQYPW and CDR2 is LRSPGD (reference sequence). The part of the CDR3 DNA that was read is TGCACCTGCAGTGCAGTCGAGGGTCAAAAC. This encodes CTCSAVEGQN. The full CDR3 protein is CTCSAVEGQNTLYF. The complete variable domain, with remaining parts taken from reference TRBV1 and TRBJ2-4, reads VTLLEQNPRWRLVPRGQAVNLRCILKNSQYPWMSWYQQDLQKQLQWLFTLRSPGDKEVKSLPGADYLATRVTDTELRLQVANMSQGRTLYCTCSAVEGQNTLYFGAGTRLSVL.

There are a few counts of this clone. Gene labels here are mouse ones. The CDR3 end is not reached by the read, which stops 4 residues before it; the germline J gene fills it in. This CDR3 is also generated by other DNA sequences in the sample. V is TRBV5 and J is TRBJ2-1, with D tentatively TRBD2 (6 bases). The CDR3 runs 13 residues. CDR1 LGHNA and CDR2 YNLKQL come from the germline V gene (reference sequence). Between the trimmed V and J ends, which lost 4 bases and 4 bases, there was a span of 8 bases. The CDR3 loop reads CASSRGGYAEQFF. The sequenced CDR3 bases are TGTGCCAGCAGCCGCGGGGGGTATGCT.

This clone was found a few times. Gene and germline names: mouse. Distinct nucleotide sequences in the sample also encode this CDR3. CDR3 loop: CASSPDRNYAEQFF. Incomplete CDR3 DNA: TGTGCCAGCAGCCCGGACAGGAACTATGCT. The J gene is TRBJ2-1, the V gene TRBV14, with 7 bases fitting TRBD1. The CDR3 end falls 4 residues outside the read, so it is completed with the germline J gene. V lost 5 bases to trimming and J lost 1 base; unmatched junction nucleotides: 3. Germline V gives CDR1 SGHDT, CDR2 FRDEAV. The CDR3 sequence is 14 residues long.

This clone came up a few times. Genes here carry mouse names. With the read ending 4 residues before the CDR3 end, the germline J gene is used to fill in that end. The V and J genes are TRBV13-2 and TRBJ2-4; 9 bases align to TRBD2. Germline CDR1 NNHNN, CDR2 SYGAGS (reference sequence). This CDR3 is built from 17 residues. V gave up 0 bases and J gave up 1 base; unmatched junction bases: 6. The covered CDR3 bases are TGTGCCAGCGGTGATGGGTGGGGGGGCAGAGGTCAAAAC. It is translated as CASGDGWGGRGQN. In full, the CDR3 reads CASGDGWGGRGQNTLYF.

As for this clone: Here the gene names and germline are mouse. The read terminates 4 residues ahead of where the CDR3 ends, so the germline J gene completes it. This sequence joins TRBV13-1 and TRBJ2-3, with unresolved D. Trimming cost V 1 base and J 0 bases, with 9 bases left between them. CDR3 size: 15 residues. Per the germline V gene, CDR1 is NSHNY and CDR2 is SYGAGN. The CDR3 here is CASSDYRSSAETLYF. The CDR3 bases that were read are TGTGCCAGCAGTGATTACAGATCTAGTGCAGAA.

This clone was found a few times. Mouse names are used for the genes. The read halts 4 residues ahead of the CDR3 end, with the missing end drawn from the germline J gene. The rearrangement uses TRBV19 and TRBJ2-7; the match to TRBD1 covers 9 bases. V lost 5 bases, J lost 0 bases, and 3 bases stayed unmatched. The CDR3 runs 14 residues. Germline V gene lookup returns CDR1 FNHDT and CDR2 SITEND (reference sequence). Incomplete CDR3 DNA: TGTGCCAGCAGACGACAGGGGGGCTCCTAT. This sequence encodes CASRRQGGSY. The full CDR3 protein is CASRRQGGSYEQYF. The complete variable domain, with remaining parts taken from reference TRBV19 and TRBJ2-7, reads GGIITQTPKFLIGQEGQKLTLKCQQNFNHDTMYWYRQDSGKGLRLIYYSITENDLQKGDLSEGYDASREKKSSFSLTVTSAQKNEMAVFLCASRRQGGSYEQYFGPGTRLTVL.

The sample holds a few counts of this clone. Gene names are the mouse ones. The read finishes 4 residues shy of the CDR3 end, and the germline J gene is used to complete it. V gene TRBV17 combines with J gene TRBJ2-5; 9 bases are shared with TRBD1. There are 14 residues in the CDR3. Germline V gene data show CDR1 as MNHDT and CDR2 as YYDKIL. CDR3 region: CASRDGTGRDTQYF. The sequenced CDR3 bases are TGTGCTAGCAGAGACGGGACAGGGAGGGAC.

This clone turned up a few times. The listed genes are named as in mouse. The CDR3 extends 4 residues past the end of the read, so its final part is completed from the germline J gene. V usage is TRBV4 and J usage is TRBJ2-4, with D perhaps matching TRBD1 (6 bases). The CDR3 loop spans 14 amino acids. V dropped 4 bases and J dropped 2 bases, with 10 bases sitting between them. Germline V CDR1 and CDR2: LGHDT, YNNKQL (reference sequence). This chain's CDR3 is CASSFRTDQNTLYF. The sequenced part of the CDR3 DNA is TGTGCCAGCAGCTTTCGGACAGATCAAAAC.

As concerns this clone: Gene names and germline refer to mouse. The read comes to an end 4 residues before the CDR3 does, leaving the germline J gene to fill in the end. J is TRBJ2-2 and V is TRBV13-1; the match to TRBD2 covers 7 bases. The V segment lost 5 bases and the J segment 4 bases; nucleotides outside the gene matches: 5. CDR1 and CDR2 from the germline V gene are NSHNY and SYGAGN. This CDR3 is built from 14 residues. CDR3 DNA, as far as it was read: TGTGCCAGCAGCCTGGGGGTATCCACCGGG. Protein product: CASSLGVSTG. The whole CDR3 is CASSLGVSTGQLYF.

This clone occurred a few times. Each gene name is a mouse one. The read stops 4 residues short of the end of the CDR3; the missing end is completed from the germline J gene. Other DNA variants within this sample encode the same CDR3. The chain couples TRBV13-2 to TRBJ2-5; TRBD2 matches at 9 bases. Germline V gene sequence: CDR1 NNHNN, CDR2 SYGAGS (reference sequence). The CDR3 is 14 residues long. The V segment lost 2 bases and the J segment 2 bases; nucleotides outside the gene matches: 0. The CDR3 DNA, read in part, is TGTGCCAGCGGTGAACTGGGGGGCCAAGAC. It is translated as CASGELGGQD. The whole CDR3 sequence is CASGELGGQDTQYF.

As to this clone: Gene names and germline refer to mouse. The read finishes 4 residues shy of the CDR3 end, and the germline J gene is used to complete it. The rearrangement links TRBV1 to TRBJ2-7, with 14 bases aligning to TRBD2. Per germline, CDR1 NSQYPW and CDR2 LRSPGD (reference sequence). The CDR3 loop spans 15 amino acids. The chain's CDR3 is CTCSAGTGGADEQYF. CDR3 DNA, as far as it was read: TGCACCTGCAGTGCGGGGACTGGGGGGGCTGAT.

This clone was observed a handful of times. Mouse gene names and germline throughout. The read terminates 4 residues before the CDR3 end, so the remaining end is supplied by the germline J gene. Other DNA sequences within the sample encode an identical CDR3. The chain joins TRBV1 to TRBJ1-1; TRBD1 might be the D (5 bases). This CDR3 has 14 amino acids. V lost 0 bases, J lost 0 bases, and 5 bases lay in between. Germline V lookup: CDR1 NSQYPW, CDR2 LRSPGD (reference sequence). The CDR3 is CTCSAETANTEVFF. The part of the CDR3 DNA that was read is TGCACCTGCAGTGCAGAGACAGCAAACACA.

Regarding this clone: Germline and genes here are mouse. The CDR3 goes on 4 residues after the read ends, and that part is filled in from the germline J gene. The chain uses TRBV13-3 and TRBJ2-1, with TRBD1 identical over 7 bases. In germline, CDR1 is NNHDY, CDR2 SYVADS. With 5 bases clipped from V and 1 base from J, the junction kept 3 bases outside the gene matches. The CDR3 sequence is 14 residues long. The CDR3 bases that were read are TGTGCCAGCAGGACACAGGGGAACTATGCT. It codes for CASRTQGNYA. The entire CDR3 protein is CASRTQGNYAEQFF.

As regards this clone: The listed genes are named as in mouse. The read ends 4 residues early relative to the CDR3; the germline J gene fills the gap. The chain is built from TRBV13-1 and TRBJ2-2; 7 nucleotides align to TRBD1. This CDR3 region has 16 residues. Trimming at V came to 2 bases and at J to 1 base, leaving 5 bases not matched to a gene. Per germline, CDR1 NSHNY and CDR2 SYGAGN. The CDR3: CASSDTRQGNTGQLYF. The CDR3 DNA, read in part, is TGTGCCAGCAGTGACACAAGACAGGGAAACACCGGG.

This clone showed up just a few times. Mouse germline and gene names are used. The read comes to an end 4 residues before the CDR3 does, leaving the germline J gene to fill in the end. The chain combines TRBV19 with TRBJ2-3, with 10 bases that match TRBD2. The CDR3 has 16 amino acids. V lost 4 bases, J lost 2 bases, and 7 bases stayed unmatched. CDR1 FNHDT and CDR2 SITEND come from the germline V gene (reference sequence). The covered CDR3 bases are TGTGCCAGCAGTTTGCCGGGACTGGGGTCTGCAGAA. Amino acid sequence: CASSLPGLGSAE. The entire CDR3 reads CASSLPGLGSAETLYF.